This T cell receptor beta chain was sequenced for a study of T cells in Graves' hyperthyroidism and ophthalmopathy. The V gene end was trimmed by 5 bases and the J gene end by 6 bases; junction bases not matched to a gene: 7. CDR1 is MDHEN and CDR2 is SYDVKM in the germline V gene. CDR3 size: 14 residues. In this sample, this clonotype turned up many times. TCR beta CDR3 regions were amplified from RNA. Researchers ran a first-round RT-PCR on the TCR CDR3 using the HTBI primer set. MiXCR, applied by TCRdb to the multiplex PCR reads, yields one record per CDR3 protein. Among around 290,000 distinct CDR3 sequences listed, about an eighth were seen once.

The chain combines TRBV28 with TRBJ2-4; 7 bases match TRBD1. The sequence was obtained from a woman in her 30s with Graves' hyperthyroidism that later progressed to Graves' ophthalmopathy. Sequencing input: blood. The CDR3: CASSPGTERNIQYF. The CDR3 coding sequence is TGTGCCAGCAGTCCCGGGACAGAGAGAAACATTCAGTACTTC.